The 5 T cell receptor beta chains reported below all come from one sample, sequenced in a study of CD8 T cells in Susac syndrome. Random hexamers served to reverse transcribe roughly 0.45 to 1 ug RNA. In TCRdb, the immunoSEQ multiplex PCR reads were re-called with MiXCR into one record per CDR3 protein. This repertoire shows 200,000 to 250,000 distinct CDR3 sequences, 95% found once; its top ten account for 0.095%. Sequencing was done on a sample of CD4+ T cells from PBMCs. The receptors come from a human donor with multiple sclerosis.

The CDR3 loop is CSVADRGRPGGYTF. DNA for the CDR3: TGCAGCGTCGCGGACAGGGGGCGTCCGGGTGGCTACACCTTC. The genes are TRBV29-1 and TRBJ1-2, with 11 nucleotides matching TRBD1. Trimming cost V 6 bases and J 7 bases; bases outside gene matches: 10. The CDR3 totals 14 residues. Germline V gene data show CDR1 as SQVTM and CDR2 as ANQGSEA.

This chain connects TRBV29-1 to TRBJ2-5, with a weak D call TRBD2 (5 bases). The CDR3 runs 13 residues. Trimming shortened V by 6 bases and J by 4 bases, and 15 bases separated the two germline ends. The V gene's germline CDR1 is SQVTM and CDR2 ANQGSEA. This chain's CDR3 is CSVGRSRGETQYF. For the CDR3, the DNA is TGCAGCGTAGGGAGAAGCCGAGGAGAGACCCAGTACTTC.

V usage is TRBV15 and J usage is TRBJ2-7; no definite D call. The germline V gene encodes CDR1 LNHNV and CDR2 YYDKDF (reference sequence). The CDR3 length is 13 residues. Trimming removed 1 base at V and 4 bases at J, with 8 bases between. Here the CDR3 DNA reads TGTGCCACCAGCAGAGTAGGGCGATACGAGCAGTACTTC. Residues: CATSRVGRYEQYF.

This chain links TRBV5-1 with TRBJ2-7, with 9 bases lining up with TRBD1. J lost 1 base, V lost 3 bases, and 2 bases had no gene match. In germline, CDR1 is SGHRS, CDR2 YFSETQ. The CDR3 sequence is 14 residues long. The CDR3 sequence: CASSWTGVSYEQYF. In DNA, the CDR3 is TGCGCCAGCAGCTGGACAGGGGTATCCTACGAGCAGTACTTC.

The chain has TRBV18 and TRBJ2-7; the match to TRBD1 covers 8 bases. V was pared by 3 bases and J by 0 bases, with 10 bases of the junction left unmatched. The length of the CDR3 is 17 residues. Germline V lookup: CDR1 KGHSH, CDR2 LQKENI. In DNA form, the CDR3 reads TGTGCCAGCTCACCCAAACGGACAGGGACCAGCTCCTACGAGCAGTACTTC. Protein: CASSPKRTGTSSYEQYF.